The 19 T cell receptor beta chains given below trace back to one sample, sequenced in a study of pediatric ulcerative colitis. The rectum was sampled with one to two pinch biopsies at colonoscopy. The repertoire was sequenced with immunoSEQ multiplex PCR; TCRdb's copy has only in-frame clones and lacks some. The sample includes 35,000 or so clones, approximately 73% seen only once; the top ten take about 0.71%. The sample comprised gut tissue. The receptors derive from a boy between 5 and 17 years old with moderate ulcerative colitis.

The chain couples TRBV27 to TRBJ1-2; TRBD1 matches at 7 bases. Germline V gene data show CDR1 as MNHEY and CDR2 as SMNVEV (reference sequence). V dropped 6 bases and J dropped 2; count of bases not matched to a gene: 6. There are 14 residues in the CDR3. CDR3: CASSSGTVNYGYTF. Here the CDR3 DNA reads TGTGCCAGCAGCTCCGGGACAGTGAACTATGGCTACACCTTC.

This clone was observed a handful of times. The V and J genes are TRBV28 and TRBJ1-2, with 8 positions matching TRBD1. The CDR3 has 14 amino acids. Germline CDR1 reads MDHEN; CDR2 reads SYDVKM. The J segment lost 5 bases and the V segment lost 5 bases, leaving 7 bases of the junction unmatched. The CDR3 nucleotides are TGTGCCAGCAGTCCAGACAGGGGCTGGTATGGCTACACCTTC. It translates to CASSPDRGWYGYTF.

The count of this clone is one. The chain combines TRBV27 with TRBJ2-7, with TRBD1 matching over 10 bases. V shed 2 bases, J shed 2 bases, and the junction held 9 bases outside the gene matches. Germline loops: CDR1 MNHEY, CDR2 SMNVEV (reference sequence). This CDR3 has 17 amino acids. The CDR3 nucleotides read TGTGCCAGCAGTTTAGGGTGGGGACAGGGGCGGACCTACGAGCAGTACTTC. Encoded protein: CASSLGWGQGRTYEQYF.

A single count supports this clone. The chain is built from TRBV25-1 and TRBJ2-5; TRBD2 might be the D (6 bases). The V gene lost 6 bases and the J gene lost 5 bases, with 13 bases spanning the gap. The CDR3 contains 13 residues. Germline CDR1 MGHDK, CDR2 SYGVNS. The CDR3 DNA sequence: TGTGCCAGCAGCCTTGCGGGGAGGGAGACCCAGTACTTC. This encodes CASSLAGRETQYF. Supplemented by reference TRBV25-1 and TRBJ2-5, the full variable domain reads EADIYQTPRYLVIGTGKKITLECSQTMGHDKMYWYQQDPGMELHLIHYSYGVNSTEKGDLSSESTVSRIRTEHFPLTLESARPSHTSQYLCASSLAGRETQYFGPGTRLLVL.

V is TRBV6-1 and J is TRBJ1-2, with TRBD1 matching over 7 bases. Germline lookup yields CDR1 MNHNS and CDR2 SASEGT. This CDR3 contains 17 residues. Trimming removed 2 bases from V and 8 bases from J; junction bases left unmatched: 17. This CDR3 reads CASSELLHDREFRGYTF. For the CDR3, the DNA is TGTGCCAGCAGTGAACTCCTCCACGACAGGGAGTTTAGGGGCTACACCTTC.

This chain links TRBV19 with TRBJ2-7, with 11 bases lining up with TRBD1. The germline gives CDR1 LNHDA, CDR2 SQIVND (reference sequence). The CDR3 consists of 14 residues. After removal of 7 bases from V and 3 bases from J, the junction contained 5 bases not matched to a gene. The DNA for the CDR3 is TGTGCCAGTAACGGACAGGGGGCAGACTACGAGCAGTACTTC. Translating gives CASNGQGADYEQYF.

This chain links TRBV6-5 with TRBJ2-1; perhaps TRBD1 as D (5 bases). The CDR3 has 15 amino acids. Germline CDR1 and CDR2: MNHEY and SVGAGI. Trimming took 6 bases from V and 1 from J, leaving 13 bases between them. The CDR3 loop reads CASRTNRLSYNEQFF. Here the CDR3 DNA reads TGTGCCAGCAGAACTAACAGGCTATCCTACAATGAGCAGTTCTTC.

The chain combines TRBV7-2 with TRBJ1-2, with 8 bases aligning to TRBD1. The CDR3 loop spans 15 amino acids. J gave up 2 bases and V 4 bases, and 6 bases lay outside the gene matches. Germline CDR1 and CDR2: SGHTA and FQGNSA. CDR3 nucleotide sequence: TGTGCCAGCAGCTCGGCCGGGACAGGAAACTATGGCTACACCTTC. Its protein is CASSSAGTGNYGYTF.

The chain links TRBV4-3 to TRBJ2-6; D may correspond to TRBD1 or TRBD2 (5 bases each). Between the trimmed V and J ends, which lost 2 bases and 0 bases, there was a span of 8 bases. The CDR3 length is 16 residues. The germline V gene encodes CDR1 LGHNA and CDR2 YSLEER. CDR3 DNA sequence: TGCGCCAGCAGCCAAAAGGGACGCTCTGGGGCCAACGTCCTGACTTTC. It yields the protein CASSQKGRSGANVLTF.

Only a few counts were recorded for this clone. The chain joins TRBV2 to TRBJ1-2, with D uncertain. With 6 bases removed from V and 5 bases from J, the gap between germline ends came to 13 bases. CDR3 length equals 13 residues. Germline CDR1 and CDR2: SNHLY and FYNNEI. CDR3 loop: CASSVGPEYGYTF. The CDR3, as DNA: TGTGCCAGCAGCGTAGGCCCTGAATATGGCTACACCTTC.

Written as DNA, the CDR3 is TGTGCCAGTAGTATTTCTGGGGGAGGAGGGCACAATGAGCAGTTCTTC. Protein product: CASSISGGGGHNEQFF. The chain recombines TRBV19 with TRBJ2-1; TRBD2 might be the D (6 bases). The CDR3 covers 16 residues. Trimming removed 3 bases at V and 5 bases at J, with 17 bases between. The germline gives CDR1 LNHDA, CDR2 SQIVND (reference sequence).

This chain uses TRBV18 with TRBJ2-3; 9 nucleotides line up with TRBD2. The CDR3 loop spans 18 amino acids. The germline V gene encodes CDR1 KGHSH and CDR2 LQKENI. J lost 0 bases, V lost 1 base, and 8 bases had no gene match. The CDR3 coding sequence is TGTGCCAGCTCACCACAAACTCCCGGACTAGCGAGCACAGATACGCAGTATTTT. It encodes CASSPQTPGLASTDTQYF.

CDR3 DNA: TGTGCCAGCACCATTCGTGGGGACAGTACTAACTATGGCTACACCTTC. This codes for CASTIRGDSTNYGYTF. This sequence joins TRBV7-2 and TRBJ1-2; 7 bases match TRBD1. Trimming at V came to 7 bases and at J to 0 bases, leaving 11 bases not matched to a gene. The germline V gene encodes CDR1 SGHTA and CDR2 FQGNSA. CDR3 length equals 16 residues.

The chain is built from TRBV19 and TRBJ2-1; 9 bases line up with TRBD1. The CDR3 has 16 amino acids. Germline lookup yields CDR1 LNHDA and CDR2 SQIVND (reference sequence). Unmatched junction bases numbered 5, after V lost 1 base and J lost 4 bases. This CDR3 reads CASSIGGQGGYNEQFF. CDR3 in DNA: TGTGCCAGTAGTATAGGGGGACAGGGAGGGTACAATGAGCAGTTCTTC.

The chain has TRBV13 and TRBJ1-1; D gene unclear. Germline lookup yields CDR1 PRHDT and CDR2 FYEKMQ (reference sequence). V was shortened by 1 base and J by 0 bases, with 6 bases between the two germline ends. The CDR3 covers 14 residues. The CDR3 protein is CASSLVRLNTEAFF. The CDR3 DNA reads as TGTGCCAGCAGCTTAGTCAGGCTGAACACTGAAGCTTTCTTT.

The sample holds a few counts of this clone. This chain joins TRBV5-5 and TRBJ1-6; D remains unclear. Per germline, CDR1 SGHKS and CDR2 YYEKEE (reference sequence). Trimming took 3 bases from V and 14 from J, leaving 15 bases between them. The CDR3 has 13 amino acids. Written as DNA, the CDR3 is TGTGCCAGCAGCTCGGTCGAGCTCCAATCCCTCCACTTT. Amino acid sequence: CASSSVELQSLHF.

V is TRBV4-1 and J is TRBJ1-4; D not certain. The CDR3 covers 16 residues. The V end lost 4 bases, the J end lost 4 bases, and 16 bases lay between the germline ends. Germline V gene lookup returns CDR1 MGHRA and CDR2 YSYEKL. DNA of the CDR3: TGCGCCAGCAGCCCAATGGGAAGGGAATATAATGAAAAACTGTTTTTT. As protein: CASSPMGREYNEKLFF.

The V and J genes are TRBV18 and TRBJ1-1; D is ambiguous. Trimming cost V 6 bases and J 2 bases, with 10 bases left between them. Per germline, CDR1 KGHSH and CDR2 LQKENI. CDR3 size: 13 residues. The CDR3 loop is CASSRGVNTEAFF. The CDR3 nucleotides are TGTGCCAGCTCGCGCGGGGTTAACACTGAAGCTTTCTTT. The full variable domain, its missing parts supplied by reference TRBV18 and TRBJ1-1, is NAGVMQNPRHLVRRRGQEARLRCSPMKGHSHVYWYRQLPEEGLKFMVYLQKENIIDESGMPKERFSAEFPKEGPSILRIQQVVRGDSAAYFCASSRGVNTEAFFGQGTRLTVV.

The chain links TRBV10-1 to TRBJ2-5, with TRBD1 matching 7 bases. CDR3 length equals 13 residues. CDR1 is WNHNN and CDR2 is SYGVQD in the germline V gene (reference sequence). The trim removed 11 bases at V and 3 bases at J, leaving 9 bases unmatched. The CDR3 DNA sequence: TGCGCCTCTGCCCGGGACAGAGAAGAGACCCAGTACTTC. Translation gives CASARDREETQYF.